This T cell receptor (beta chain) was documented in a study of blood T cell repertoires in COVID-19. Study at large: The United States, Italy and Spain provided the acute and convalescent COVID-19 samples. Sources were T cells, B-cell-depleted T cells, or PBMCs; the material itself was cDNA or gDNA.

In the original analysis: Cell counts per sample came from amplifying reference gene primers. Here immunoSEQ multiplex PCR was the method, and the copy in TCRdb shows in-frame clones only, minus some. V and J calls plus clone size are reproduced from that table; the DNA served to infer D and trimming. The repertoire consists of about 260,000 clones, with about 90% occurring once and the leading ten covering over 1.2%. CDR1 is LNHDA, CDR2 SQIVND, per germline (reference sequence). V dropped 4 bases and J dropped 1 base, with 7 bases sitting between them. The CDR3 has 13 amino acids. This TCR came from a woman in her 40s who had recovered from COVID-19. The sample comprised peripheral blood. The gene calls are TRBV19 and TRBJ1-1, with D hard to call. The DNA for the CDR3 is TGTGCCAGTAGTAGCACGAGGAACACTGAAGCTTTCTTT. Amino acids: CASSSTRNTEAFF.